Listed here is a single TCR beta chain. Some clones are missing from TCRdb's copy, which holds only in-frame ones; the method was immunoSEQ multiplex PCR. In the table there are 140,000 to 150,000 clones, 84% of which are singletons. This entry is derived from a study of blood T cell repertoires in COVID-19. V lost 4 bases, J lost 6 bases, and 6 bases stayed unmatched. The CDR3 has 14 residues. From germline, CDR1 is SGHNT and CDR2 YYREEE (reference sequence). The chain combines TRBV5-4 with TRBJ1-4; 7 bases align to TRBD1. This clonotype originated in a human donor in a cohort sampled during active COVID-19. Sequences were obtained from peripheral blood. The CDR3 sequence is CASSLQGEHEKLFF. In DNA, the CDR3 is TGTGCCAGCAGCCTCCAGGGGGAGCATGAAAAACTGTTTTTT. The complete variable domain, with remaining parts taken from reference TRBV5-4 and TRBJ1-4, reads ETGVTQSPTHLIKTRGQQVTLRCSSQSGHNTVSWYQQALGQGPQFIFQYYREEENGRGNFPPRFSGLQFPNYSSELNVNALELDDSALYLCASSLQGEHEKLFFGSGTQLSVL.